The following is a TCR beta chain sequence with its context. This clonotype has only a few counts. This clone's antigen is unknown. No clone much larger than this one lies a single base away; base qualities are absent. These data come from a study of type 1 regulatory T cells (dated by TCRdb to about 2021). Turning to the overall study: The study characterized an in vitro protocol that generated a Tr1-enriched, alloantigen-specific CD4 T cell product named T-allo10. Patients with hematological malignancies who were receiving allogeneic hematopoietic stem cell transplantation were the group in which T-allo10 was being clinically evaluated.

Reading from cysteine to phenylalanine, the CDR3 counts 15 amino acids. The kept DNA is CDR3 alone, 45 bases in frame from the first base. V and J lose 5 bases and 4 bases, and a span of 18 bases separates them. CDR1 and CDR2, looked up from the germline V gene (reference sequence), are MNHEY and SMNVEV. What the research found in general, with its limitations: Compared with non-Tr1 cells, Tr1 cells had a TCR repertoire that was more restricted, a finding the study read as clonal expansion induced by alloantigen.

Sequencing took place on an Illumina MiSeq. The public reads were reprocessed in TCRdb via fastp at Q25 and MiXCR, keeping in-frame beta chains. CDR3 protein duplicates are merged, each entry listing the most common genes and DNA. The table for this sample lists approximately 6,000 distinct CDR3 sequences; more than 30% of them were counted only once. The ten largest account for 20% to 30% of the sample. The TCR comes from a human donor in good health. The sequencing sample was made of cultured type 1 regulatory T (Tr1) cells, either the whole culture or a sorted fraction (not recorded which). The label giving this sample's cell subset or site can be read as: type 1 regulatory T cells sorted from the T-allo10 product. The chain is assembled from TRBV27 and TRBJ2-7; confidence is insufficient to name the D gene. The CDR3 protein: CASSVSFQNQYEQYF. In nucleotides, the sequence is TGTGCCAGCAGTGTGAGCTTCCAAAACCAATACGAGCAGTACTTC.